The 21 T cell receptor beta chains given below trace back to one sample, sequenced in a study of preoperative IRX-2 immunotherapy in early breast cancer (dated by TCRdb to between 2018 and 2020). Library construction relied on the immunoSEQ multiplex PCR assay. TCRdb carries this immuneACCESS record with in-frame sequences only. Its versions omit some clonotypes, under half of them owing to an unresolved V gene in the studies checked, with the rest unexplained. The sample table records fewer than 40,000 clones; roughly nine tenths of these occur just once. The ten largest account for about 1.6% of the sample. Reading the label with the study, this specimen's treatment or condition is: preoperative locoregional IRX-2 cytokine immunotherapy. The sequencing used tumor tissue, collected after IRX-2 immunotherapy. All receptors derive from a human donor with breast cancer.

The V and J genes are TRBV7-4 and TRBJ2-1; D is possibly TRBD1 (5 bases). With 2 bases removed from V and 10 bases from J, the gap between germline ends came to 12 bases. CDR3 size: 13 residues. Germline CDR1 and CDR2: SGHVT and SQSDAQ. The CDR3 reads CASSLSLTAEQFF. The CDR3 bases are TGTGCCAGCAGCTTATCCCTGACAGCCGAGCAGTTCTTC.

This chain uses TRBV6-8 with TRBJ2-1; 10 bases fit TRBD2. V lost 5 bases to trimming and J lost 0 bases; unmatched junction nucleotides: 13. Germline V lookup: CDR1 MNHGY, CDR2 SAAAGT. CDR3 size: 19 residues. CDR3 DNA sequence: TGTGCCAGCAGTCCGGGACTTGGTAGCGGGGGGAGCTCCTACAATGAGCAGTTCTTC. It translates to CASSPGLGSGGSSYNEQFF.

This chain joins TRBV19 and TRBJ1-2; 7 positions agree with TRBD1. Trimming at V came to 6 bases and at J to 0 bases, leaving 7 bases not matched to a gene. Germline CDR1 and CDR2: LNHDA and SQIVND (reference sequence). The CDR3 sequence is 15 residues long. CDR3 nucleotides: TGTGCCAGTAGCATCGCCACAGGGGCTAACTATGGCTACACCTTC. Protein product: CASSIATGANYGYTF. The full variable domain, in which reference TRBV19 and TRBJ1-2 provide the parts outside the CDR3, is DGGITQSPKYLFRKEGQNVTLSCEQNLNHDAMYWYRQDPGQGLRLIYYSQIVNDFQKGDIAEGYSVSREKKESFPLTVTSAQKNPTAFYLCASSIATGANYGYTFGSGTRLTVV.

The chain is built from TRBV11-3 and TRBJ2-7; 9 bases agree with TRBD1. Germline CDR1 and CDR2: SGHNT and YENEEA. With 6 bases clipped from V and 2 bases from J, the junction kept 11 bases outside the gene matches. This CDR3 region has 16 residues. CDR3 DNA: TGTGCCAGCAGTCCACAAACGGGACAGGGTACCTACGAGCAGTACGTC. Translation: CASSPQTGQGTYEQYV.

The chain combines TRBV6-8 with TRBJ2-7, with 9 bases lining up with TRBD1. Germline assignment: CDR1 MNHGY and CDR2 SAAAGT. The ends lost 6 bases at V and 2 bases at J; junction bases unmatched: 5. This CDR3 spans 14 amino acids. The CDR3 is CASRPGQGTYEQYF. The CDR3 DNA follows: TGTGCCAGCAGACCGGGACAGGGTACCTACGAGCAGTACTTC.

The DNA of the CDR3 is TGTGCCAGCAGTGCCAAGGGGAGTTGGAACACTGAAGCTTTCTTT. This translates into CASSAKGSWNTEAFF. J is TRBJ1-1 and V is TRBV2, with D possibly TRBD1 on 5 matching bases. Germline assignment: CDR1 SNHLY and CDR2 FYNNEI. CDR3 size: 15 residues. With 4 bases removed from V and 1 base from J, the gap between germline ends came to 13 bases.

This chain joins TRBV14 and TRBJ1-1; D gene uncertain. V was clipped by 5 bases and J by 4 bases, with 17 bases between them. Germline V gene data show CDR1 as SGHDN and CDR2 as FVKESK. The CDR3 has 15 residues. CDR3 protein: CASSSREGQATEAFF. CDR3 in DNA: TGTGCCAGCAGCTCCCGGGAGGGTCAGGCCACTGAAGCTTTCTTT.

The chain recombines TRBV28 with TRBJ1-2; TRBD1 might be the D (6 bases). CDR1 is MDHEN and CDR2 is SYDVKM in the germline V gene. V was trimmed by 1 base and J by 5 bases, leaving 11 bases between them. The CDR3 covers 14 residues. CDR3 amino acids: CASSLLTTGYGYTF. The DNA of the CDR3 is TGTGCCAGCAGTTTATTAACCACAGGGTATGGCTACACCTTC.

The rearrangement links TRBV19 to TRBJ2-3; perhaps TRBD2 as D (6 bases). This CDR3 is built from 16 residues. Germline CDR1 is LNHDA and CDR2 is SQIVND (reference sequence). The germline V and J ends were trimmed by 1 base and 2 bases, with 13 bases remaining between them. CDR3 sequence: CASSIAPGLYTDTQYF. For the CDR3, the DNA is TGTGCCAGTAGTATAGCCCCGGGACTGTACACAGATACGCAGTATTTT.

V gene TRBV6-8 combines with J gene TRBJ1-1; 7 positions agree with TRBD1. The CDR3 is made up of 14 amino acids. Germline V gene sequence: CDR1 MNHGY, CDR2 SAAAGT. V shed 5 bases, J shed 4 bases, and the junction held 7 bases outside the gene matches. CDR3 amino acids: CASSQGVWGTEAFF. The DNA for the CDR3 is TGTGCCAGCAGTCAGGGGGTCTGGGGCACTGAAGCTTTCTTT.

This clone has more than one count but fewer than ten. The genes are TRBV19 and TRBJ2-2; tentative D call: TRBD2 (6 bases). The germline V gene encodes CDR1 LNHDA and CDR2 SQIVND (reference sequence). CDR3 size: 14 residues. V gave up 6 bases and J gave up 4 bases, with 12 bases separating them. The CDR3 DNA sequence: TGTGCCAGTAGCTTTGGGACTGTCACCGGGGAGCTGTTTTTT. The encoded protein is CASSFGTVTGELFF.

The rearrangement joins TRBV29-1 to TRBJ1-2, with D possibly TRBD1 on 5 matching bases. This CDR3 is 13 amino acids long. The ends were cut back, 4 bases at V and 5 bases at J, with 14 bases in the middle. From germline, CDR1 is SQVTM and CDR2 ANQGSEA. The CDR3 coding sequence is TGCAGCGTTGGATTCGAGTCAGGGTATGGCTACACCTTC. Protein: CSVGFESGYGYTF.

The V and J genes are TRBV11-1 and TRBJ2-7; TRBD1 matches at 9 bases. CDR1 SGHAT and CDR2 FQDESV come from the germline V gene (reference sequence). CDR3 length: 16 amino acids. Trimming removed 4 bases from V and 0 bases from J; junction bases left unmatched: 7. The DNA of the CDR3 is TGTGCCAGCAGCTCTAAACAGGGGGCGATCTCCTACGAGCAGTACTTC. It translates to CASSSKQGAISYEQYF.

The chain joins TRBV11-3 to TRBJ2-2, with 10 bases identical to TRBD1. Per the germline V gene, CDR1 is SGHNT and CDR2 is YENEEA. The length of the CDR3 is 14 residues. Unmatched junction bases numbered 3, after V lost 5 bases and J lost 6 bases. CDR3: CASSAGQGAGELFF. The CDR3 DNA reads TGTGCCAGCAGCGCCGGACAGGGGGCCGGGGAGCTGTTTTTT. Variable domain in full (rest from reference TRBV11-3 and TRBJ2-2): EAGVVQSPRYKIIEKKQPVAFWCNPISGHNTLYWYLQNLGQGPELLIRYENEEAVDDSQLPKDRFSAERLKGVDSTLKIQPAELGDSAVYLCASSAGQGAGELFFGEGSRLTVL.

A single count supports this clone. The V call is TRBV6-8, the J call TRBJ1-6, with D perhaps TRBD1 (5 bases). Trimming left V 4 bases short and J 0 bases short, with 13 bases between. CDR1 and CDR2 from the germline V gene are MNHGY and SAAAGT. The CDR3 runs 17 residues. CDR3 coding DNA: TGTGCCAGCAGTTCAGGGATCCGCAGCTCCTATAATTCACCCCTCCACTTT. Protein: CASSSGIRSSYNSPLHF.

The genes are TRBV6-8 and TRBJ1-1, with 12 bases fitting TRBD1. The CDR3 runs to 15 residues. V lost 6 bases, J lost 3 bases, and 5 bases stayed unmatched. Germline CDR1 is MNHGY and CDR2 is SAAAGT. DNA for the CDR3: TGTGCCAGCAGGGGACAGGGGGCGGGGGACACTGAAGCTTTCTTT. Residues: CASRGQGAGDTEAFF.

The chain combines TRBV7-6 with TRBJ2-2; TRBD1 matches at 8 bases. Trimming took 5 bases from V and 1 from J; bases not matched to a gene: 6. CDR1 and CDR2 from the germline V gene are SGHVS and FNYEAQ. This CDR3 is 16 amino acids long. This chain's CDR3 is CASSPPGTGNTGELFF. The CDR3 DNA reads as TGTGCCAGCAGCCCGCCTGGGACAGGGAACACCGGGGAGCTGTTTTTT.

The chain recombines TRBV28 with TRBJ2-7; 7 bases map to TRBD1. The germline gives CDR1 MDHEN, CDR2 SYDVKM. The CDR3 is 14 amino acids. J was trimmed by 2 bases and V by 7 bases; bases with no gene match: 8. In DNA form, the CDR3 reads TGTGCCAGCAAGACCCCGGGACAGACCTACGAGCAGTACTTC. Translation: CASKTPGQTYEQYF.

The rearrangement links TRBV6-8 to TRBJ1-1; 7 nucleotides agree with TRBD1. This CDR3 has 14 amino acids. Germline CDR1 is MNHGY and CDR2 is SAAAGT. V shed 5 bases, J shed 9 bases, and the junction held 12 bases outside the gene matches. CDR3 coding DNA: TGTGCCAGCAGTATTAAAAGGGACAGCGGTAAAGCTTTCTTT. As protein: CASSIKRDSGKAFF.

The V gene is TRBV6-8, the J gene TRBJ2-2; tentative D call: TRBD1 (6 bases). From germline, CDR1 is MNHGY and CDR2 SAAAGT. This CDR3 is built from 13 residues. V was clipped by 5 bases and J by 6 bases, with 10 bases between them. CDR3 bases: TGTGCCAGCAGTGGCCAGGGGTCCGGGGAGCTGTTTTTT. Protein product: CASSGQGSGELFF.

The chain uses TRBV7-7 and TRBJ2-7, with 8 bases lining up with TRBD2. Germline trimming cut 4 bases from V and 2 bases from J; bases unmatched to any gene: 7. Germline V gene lookup returns CDR1 SSHAT and CDR2 FNYEAQ (reference sequence). This CDR3 has 15 residues. In DNA form, the CDR3 reads TGTGCCAGCAGCTACGACGGGGGGGTCCCCTACGAGCAGTACTTC. Translation: CASSYDGGVPYEQYF.